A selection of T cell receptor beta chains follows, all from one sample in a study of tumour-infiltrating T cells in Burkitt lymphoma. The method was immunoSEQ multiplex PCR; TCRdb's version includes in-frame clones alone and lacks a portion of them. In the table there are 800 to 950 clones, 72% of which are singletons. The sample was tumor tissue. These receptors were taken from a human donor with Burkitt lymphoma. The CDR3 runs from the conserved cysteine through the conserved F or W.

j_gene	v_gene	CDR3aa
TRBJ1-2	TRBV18	CASSGAAKNYGYTF
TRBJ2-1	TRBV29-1	CSVTTGWNEQFF
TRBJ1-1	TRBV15	CATSTRGRNTEAFF
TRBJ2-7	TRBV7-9	CASSWGLEEQYF
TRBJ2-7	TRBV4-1	CASSQVPGLVGEQYF
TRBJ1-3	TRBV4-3	CASSQGTGYGNTIYF
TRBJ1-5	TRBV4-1	CASSQVTGNNQPQHF
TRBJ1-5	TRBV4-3	CASSHGQGGNQPQHF
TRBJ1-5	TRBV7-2	CASSLFPGGNQPQHF
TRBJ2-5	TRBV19	CASSILRLAGVETQYF